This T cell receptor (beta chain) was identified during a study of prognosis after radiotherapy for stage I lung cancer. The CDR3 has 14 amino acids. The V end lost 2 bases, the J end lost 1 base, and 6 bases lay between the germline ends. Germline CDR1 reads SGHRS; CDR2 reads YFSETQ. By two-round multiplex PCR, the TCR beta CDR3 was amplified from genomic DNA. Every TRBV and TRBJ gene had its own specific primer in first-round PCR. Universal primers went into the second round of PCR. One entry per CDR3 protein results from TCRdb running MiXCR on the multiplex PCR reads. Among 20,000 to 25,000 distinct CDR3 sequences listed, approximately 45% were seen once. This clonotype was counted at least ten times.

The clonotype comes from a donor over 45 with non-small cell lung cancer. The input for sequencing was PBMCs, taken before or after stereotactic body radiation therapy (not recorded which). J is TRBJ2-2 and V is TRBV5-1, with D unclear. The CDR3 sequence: CASSFPGNTGELFF. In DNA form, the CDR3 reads TGCGCCAGCAGCTTCCCGGGGAACACCGGGGAGCTGTTTTTT.